Listed below are T cell receptor beta chains from one sample, sequenced in a study of cytomegalovirus exposure and HLA in healthy donors. Method: immunoSEQ multiplex PCR; TCRdb's copy keeps in-frame clones and lacks some. The sample lists 150,000 to 200,000 clones, about 75% occurring once. The sample comprised PBMCs. The receptors were sampled from a woman aged 35 to 49 in good health and CMV-seropositive. Both conserved end residues are part of each CDR3. Fields, in order: V gene, clone size, J gene, D gene, CDR3 DNA, CDR3 protein. A D gene is named only where the DNA matches it firmly. The size of a clone is reported for some rows only, either as once, few or many, or as a class for expanded clones.

>TRBV4-1|few|TRBJ2-4|TRBD2
TGCGCCAGCAGCCAGGGACTAGCAGGCAACATTCAGTACTTC
CASSQGLAGNIQYF
>TRBV13|NA|TRBJ2-7|NA
TGTGCCAGCAGCCTCGACCCGGACAGCTACGAGCAGTACTTC
CASSLDPDSYEQYF
>TRBV28|NA|TRBJ1-1|TRBD1
TGTGCCAGCAGTTTTTCAGGGACAGGGCTTGGGACTGAAGCTTTCTTT
CASSFSGTGLGTEAFF
>TRBV2|NA|TRBJ1-1|NA
TGTGCCAGCAGCCAGGAACAGGGAGCCCTCACTGAAGCTTTCTTT
CASSQEQGALTEAFF
>TRBV28|NA|TRBJ2-7|TRBD2
TGTGCCAGCAGTCCCGGGACTAGCGGGGCCTACGAGCAGTACTTC
CASSPGTSGAYEQYF
>TRBV28|NA|TRBJ1-5|TRBD1
TGTGCCAGCAGTCTATCCGACAGGGCGGGAAATCAGCCCCAGCATTTT
CASSLSDRAGNQPQHF
>TRBV5-1|few|TRBJ1-2|NA
TGCGCCAGCAGCATGACCGGGACTGATGATGGCTACACCTTC
CASSMTGTDDGYTF
>TRBV28|NA|TRBJ1-3|NA
TGTGCCAGCACAACAGGGAGCGTTCGGGGCACCATATATTTT
CASTTGSVRGTIYF
>TRBV28|NA|TRBJ1-2|NA
TGTGCCAGCAGTTCGGTTGAGGGTTACCAGAACTATGGCTACACCTTC
CASSSVEGYQNYGYTF
>TRBV5-6|NA|TRBJ2-3|NA
TGTGCCAGCAGCACACTAGTTTCTAGCACAGATACGCGGTATTTT
CASSTLVSSTDTRYF